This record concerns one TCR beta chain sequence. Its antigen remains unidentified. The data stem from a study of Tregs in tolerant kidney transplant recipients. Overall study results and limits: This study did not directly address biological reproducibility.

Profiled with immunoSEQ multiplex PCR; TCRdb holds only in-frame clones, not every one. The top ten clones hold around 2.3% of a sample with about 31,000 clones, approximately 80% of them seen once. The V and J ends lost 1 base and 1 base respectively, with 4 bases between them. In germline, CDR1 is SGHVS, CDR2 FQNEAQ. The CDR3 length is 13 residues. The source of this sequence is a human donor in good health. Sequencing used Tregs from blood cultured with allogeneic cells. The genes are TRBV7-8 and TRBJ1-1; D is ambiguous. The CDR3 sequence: CASSLDPNTEAFF. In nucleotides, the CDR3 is TGTGCCAGCAGCTTAGACCCGAACACTGAAGCTTTCTTT.